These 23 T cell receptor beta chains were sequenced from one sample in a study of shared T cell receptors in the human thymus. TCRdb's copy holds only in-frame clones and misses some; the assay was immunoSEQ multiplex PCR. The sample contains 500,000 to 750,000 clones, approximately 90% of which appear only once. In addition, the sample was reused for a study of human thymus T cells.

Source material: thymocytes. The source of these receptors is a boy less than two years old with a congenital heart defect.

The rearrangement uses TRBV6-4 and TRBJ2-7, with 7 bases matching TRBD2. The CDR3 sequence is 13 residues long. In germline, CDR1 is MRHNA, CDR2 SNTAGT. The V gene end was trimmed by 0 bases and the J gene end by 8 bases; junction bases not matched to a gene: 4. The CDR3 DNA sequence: TGTGCCAGCAGTGACTCGGCTAGCGGTAAGCAGTACTTC. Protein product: CASSDSASGKQYF.

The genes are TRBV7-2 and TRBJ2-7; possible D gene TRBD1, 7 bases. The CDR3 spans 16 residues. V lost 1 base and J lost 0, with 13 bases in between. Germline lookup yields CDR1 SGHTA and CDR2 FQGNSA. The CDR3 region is CASSLEGGTVSYEQYF. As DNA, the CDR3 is TGTGCCAGCAGCTTAGAAGGGGGGACAGTCTCCTACGAGCAGTACTTC. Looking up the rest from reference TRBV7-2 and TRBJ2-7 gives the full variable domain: GAGVSQSPSNKVTEKGKDVELRCDPISGHTALYWYRQSLGQGLEFLIYFQGNSAPDKSGLPSDRFSAERTGGSVSTLTIQRTQQEDSAVYLCASSLEGGTVSYEQYFGPGTRLTVT.

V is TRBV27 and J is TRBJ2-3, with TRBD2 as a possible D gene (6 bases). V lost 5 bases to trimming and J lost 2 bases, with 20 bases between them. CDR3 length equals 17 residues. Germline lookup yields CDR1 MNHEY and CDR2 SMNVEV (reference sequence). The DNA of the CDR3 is TGTGCCAGCAGTGAACTGGGACTCGAGACATCCACAGATACGCAGTATTTT. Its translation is CASSELGLETSTDTQYF.

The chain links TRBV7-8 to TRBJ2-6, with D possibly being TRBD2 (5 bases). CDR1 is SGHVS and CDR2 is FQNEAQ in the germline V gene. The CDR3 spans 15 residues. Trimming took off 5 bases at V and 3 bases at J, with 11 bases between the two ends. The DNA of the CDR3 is TGTGCCAGCAGCGGAAGCGGTGGTGGGGCCAACGTCCTGACTTTC. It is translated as CASSGSGGGANVLTF.

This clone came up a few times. The DNA of the CDR3 is TGTGCCAGCAGCTCGAGGGGCGGCGGGAGGGCCAATGAGCAGTTCTTC. Translation gives CASSSRGGGRANEQFF. The J gene is TRBJ2-1, the V gene TRBV7-2; 9 positions agree with TRBD2. Losses at the gene ends were 4 bases for V and 6 bases for J; bases not matched to a gene: 10. From germline, CDR1 is SGHTA and CDR2 FQGNSA. The CDR3 loop spans 16 amino acids.

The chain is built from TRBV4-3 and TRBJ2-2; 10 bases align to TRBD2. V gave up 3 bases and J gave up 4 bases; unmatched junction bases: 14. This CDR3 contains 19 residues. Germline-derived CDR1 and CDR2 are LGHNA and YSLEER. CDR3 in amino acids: CASSHLTLAGTPGTGELFF. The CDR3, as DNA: TGCGCCAGCAGCCATTTGACACTAGCGGGAACCCCGGGCACCGGGGAGCTGTTTTTT.

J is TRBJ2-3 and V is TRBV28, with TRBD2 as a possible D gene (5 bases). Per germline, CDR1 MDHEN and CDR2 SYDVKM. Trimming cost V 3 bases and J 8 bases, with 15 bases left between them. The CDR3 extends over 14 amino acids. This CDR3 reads CASSFSTTSGTQYF. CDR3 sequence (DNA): TGTGCCAGCAGTTTCTCGACTACCAGCGGTACGCAGTATTTT.

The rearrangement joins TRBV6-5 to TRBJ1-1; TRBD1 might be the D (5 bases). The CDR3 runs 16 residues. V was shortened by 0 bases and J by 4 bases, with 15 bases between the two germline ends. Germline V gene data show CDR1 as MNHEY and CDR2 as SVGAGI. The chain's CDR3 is CASSYSDDSWITEAFF. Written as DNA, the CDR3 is TGTGCCAGCAGTTACTCGGATGACAGTTGGATCACTGAAGCTTTCTTT.

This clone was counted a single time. Here the CDR3 DNA reads TGTGCCAGCAGCCCCGGCCAGACAGGGGGCATCTACGAGCAGTACTTC. Its protein is CASSPGQTGGIYEQYF. The rearrangement links TRBV14 to TRBJ2-7, with 10 bases matching TRBD1. Germline V gene sequence: CDR1 SGHDN, CDR2 FVKESK. Germline trimming cut 4 bases from V and 3 bases from J; bases unmatched to any gene: 9. CDR3 length equals 16 residues.

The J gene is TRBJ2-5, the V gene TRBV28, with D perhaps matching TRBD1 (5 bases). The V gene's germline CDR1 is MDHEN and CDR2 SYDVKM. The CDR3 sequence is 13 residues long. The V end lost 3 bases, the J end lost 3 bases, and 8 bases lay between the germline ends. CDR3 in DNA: TGTGCCAGCAGTTTTTTAGGGGAAGAGACCCAGTACTTC. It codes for CASSFLGEETQYF.

The CDR3 loop is CASSDPSSRGNTIYF. The CDR3 coding sequence is TGTGCCAGCAGTGACCCCTCGAGCCGAGGAAACACCATATATTTT. The V and J genes are TRBV25-1 and TRBJ1-3; no clear D gene. This CDR3 is 15 amino acids long. Trimming shortened V by 3 bases and J by 4 bases, and 13 bases separated the two germline ends. The germline V gene has CDR1 MGHDK and CDR2 SYGVNS.

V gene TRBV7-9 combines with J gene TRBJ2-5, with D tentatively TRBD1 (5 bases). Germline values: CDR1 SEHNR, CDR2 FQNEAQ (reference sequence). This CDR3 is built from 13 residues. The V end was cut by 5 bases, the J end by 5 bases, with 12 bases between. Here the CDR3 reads CASSPGKGETQYF. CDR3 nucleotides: TGTGCCAGCAGCCCAGGGAAAGGGGAGACCCAGTACTTC.

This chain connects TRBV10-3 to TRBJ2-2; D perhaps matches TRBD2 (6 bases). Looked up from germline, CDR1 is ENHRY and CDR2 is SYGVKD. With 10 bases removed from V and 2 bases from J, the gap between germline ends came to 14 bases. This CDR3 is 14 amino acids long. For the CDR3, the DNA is TGTGCCACCAAGGAGGGCACAAACACCGGGGAGCTGTTTTTT. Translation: CATKEGTNTGELFF.

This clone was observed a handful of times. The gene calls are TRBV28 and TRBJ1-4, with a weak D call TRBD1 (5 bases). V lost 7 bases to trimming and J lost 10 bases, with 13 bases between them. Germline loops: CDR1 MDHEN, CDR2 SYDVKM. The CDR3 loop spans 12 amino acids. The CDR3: CASIQGGGKLFF. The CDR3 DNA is TGTGCCAGCATCCAGGGAGGTGGAAAACTGTTTTTT.

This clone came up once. The CDR3 bases are TGTGCCAGCAGCCCGGGACAGAAGATGAACACTGAAGCTTTCTTT. Protein: CASSPGQKMNTEAFF. The V gene is TRBV11-3, the J gene TRBJ1-1, with 7 bases fitting TRBD1. The germline gives CDR1 SGHNT, CDR2 YENEEA. The V segment lost 5 bases and the J segment 0 bases; nucleotides outside the gene matches: 6. This CDR3 comprises 15 residues.

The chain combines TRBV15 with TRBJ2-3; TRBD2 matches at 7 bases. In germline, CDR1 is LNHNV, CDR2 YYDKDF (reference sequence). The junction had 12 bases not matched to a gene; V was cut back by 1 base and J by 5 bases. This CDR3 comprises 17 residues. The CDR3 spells CATSRGSGEGDEDTQYF. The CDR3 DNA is TGTGCCACCAGCAGAGGGAGTGGGGAGGGCGACGAAGATACGCAGTATTTT.

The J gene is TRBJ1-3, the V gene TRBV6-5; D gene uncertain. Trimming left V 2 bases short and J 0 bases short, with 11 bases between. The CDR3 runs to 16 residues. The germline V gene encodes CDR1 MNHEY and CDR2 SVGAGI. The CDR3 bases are TGTGCCAGCAGTTACGAGGCGTTGCACTCTGGAAACACCATATATTTT. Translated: CASSYEALHSGNTIYF.

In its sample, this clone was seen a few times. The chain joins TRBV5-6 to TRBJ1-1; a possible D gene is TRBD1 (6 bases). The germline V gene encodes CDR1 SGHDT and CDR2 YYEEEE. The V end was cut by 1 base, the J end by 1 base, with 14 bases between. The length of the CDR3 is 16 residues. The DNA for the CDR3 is TGTGCCAGCAGCTTGAGGACAGATAAAGGGAACACTGAAGCTTTCTTT. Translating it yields CASSLRTDKGNTEAFF.

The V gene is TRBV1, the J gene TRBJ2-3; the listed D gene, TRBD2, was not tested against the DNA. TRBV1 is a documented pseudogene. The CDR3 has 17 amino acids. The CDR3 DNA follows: TGCACCAGCAGCCAAGGGGAACGGGAGGGATCCCCAGATACGCAGTATTTT. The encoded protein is CTSSQGEREGSPDTQYF.

CDR3 sequence: CASSMRPYQPGLAGLTPSSYEQYF. Here the CDR3 DNA reads TGTGCCAGCAGTATGAGACCGTATCAGCCGGGACTAGCGGGCTTAACTCCCAGCTCCTACGAGCAGTACTTC. The chain is built from TRBV27 and TRBJ2-7; 12 bases match TRBD2. Germline lookup yields CDR1 MNHEY and CDR2 SMNVEV (reference sequence). The CDR3 spans 24 residues. V lost 5 bases to trimming and J lost 0 bases; unmatched junction nucleotides: 29.

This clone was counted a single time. The CDR3 DNA is TGCGCCAGCAGCTTTTCGGGAACTGGAAACACCATATATTTT. Translated, it gives CASSFSGTGNTIYF. The rearrangement uses TRBV5-1 and TRBJ1-3, with no clear D. CDR3 size: 14 residues. Germline V lookup: CDR1 SGHRS, CDR2 YFSETQ. The V gene lost 2 bases and the J gene lost 2 bases, with 8 bases spanning the gap.

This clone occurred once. CDR3 amino acids: CSVTGTGGDTQYF. The CDR3 nucleotides are TGCAGCGTAACCGGGACAGGGGGAGATACGCAGTATTTT. The chain links TRBV29-1 to TRBJ2-3; the match to TRBD1 covers 11 bases. V lost 6 bases and J lost 5; bases outside the gene matches: 4. The length of the CDR3 is 13 residues. Per the germline V gene, CDR1 is SQVTM and CDR2 is ANQGSEA.

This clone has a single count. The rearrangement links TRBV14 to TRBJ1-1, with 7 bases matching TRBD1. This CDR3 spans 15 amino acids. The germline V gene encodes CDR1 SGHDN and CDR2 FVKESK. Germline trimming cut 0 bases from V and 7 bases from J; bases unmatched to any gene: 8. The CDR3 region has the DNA TGTGCCAGCAGCCAAGATAAAGGGACAGCAAGTGAAGCTTTCTTT. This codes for CASSQDKGTASEAFF.